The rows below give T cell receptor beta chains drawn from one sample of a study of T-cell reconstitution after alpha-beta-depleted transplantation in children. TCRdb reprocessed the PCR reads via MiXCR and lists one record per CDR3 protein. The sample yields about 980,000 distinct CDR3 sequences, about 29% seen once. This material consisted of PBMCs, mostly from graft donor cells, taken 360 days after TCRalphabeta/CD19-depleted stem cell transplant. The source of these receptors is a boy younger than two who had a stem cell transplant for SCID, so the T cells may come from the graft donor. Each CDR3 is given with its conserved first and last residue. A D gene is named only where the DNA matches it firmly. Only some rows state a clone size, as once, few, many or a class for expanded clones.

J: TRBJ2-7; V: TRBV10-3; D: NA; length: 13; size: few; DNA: TGTGCCATCAGTGGACCTAGCTCCTACGAGCAGTACTTC; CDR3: CAISGPSSYEQYF
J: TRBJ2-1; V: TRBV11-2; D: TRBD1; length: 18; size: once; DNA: TGTGCCAGCAGCTTAGGGACAGGCAGGGTCCTTAGGTACAATGAGCAGTTCTTC; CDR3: CASSLGTGRVLRYNEQFF
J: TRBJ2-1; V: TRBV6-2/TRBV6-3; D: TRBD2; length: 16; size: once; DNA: TGTGCCAGCAGTTTCACACTAGCGGGGGGAGGGAATGAGCAGTTCTTC; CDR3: CASSFTLAGGGNEQFF
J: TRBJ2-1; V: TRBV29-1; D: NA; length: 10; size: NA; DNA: TGCAGCGTTAAGAACAATGAGCAGTTCTTC; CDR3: CSVKNNEQFF
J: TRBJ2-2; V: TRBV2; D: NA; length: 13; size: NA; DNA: TGTGCCAGCAGCGTACAAGCCTTAGGGGAGCTGTTTTTT; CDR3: CASSVQALGELFF
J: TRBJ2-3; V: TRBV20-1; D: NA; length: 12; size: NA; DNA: TGCAGTGCCGGGACCCTCCCAGATACGCAGTATTTT; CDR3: CSAGTLPDTQYF
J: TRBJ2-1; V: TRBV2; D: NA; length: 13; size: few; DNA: TGTGCCAGCCTCTCCGGCGAGTACAATGAGCAGTTCTTC; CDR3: CASLSGEYNEQFF
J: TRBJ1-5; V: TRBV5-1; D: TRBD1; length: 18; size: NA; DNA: TGCGCCAGCAGCTTGGTCGGGACAGGGCCCTATAGCAATCAGCCCCAGCATTTT; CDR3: CASSLVGTGPYSNQPQHF
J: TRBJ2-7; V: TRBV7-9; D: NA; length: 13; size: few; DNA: TGTGCCAGCAGCTCCGCCGGTTTCGACGAGCAGTACTTC; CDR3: CASSSAGFDEQYF
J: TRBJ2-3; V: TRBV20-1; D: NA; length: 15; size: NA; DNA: TGCAGTGCTAGAAAGGGGGGGGCCAACACAGATACGCAGTATTTT; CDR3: CSARKGGANTDTQYF
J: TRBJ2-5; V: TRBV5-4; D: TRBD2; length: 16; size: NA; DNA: TGTGCCAGCAGCTCTATAGCGGGGGGGCCTGGGGAGACCCAGTACTTC; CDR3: CASSSIAGGPGETQYF
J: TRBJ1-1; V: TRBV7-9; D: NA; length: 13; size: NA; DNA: TGTGCCAGCAGCTTTGTGACAAAGGAGGAGGCTTTCTTT; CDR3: CASSFVTKEEAFF
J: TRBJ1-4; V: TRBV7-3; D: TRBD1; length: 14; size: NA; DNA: TGTGCCAGCAGCCAGGACAGGGGGTTTGAAAAACTGTTTTTT; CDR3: CASSQDRGFEKLFF
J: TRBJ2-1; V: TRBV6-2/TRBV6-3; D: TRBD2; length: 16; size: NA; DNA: TGTGCCAGCGGATCGCCGAACGGACTAGGTGGAGGTGAGCAGTTCTTC; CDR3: CASGSPNGLGGGEQFF
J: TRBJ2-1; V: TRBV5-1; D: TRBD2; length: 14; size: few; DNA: TGCGCCAGCAGCTTGGGGGTAGCGGGGGATGAGCAGTTCTTC; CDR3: CASSLGVAGDEQFF
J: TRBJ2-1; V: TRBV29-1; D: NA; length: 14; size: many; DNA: TGCAGCGTTGAATGGGAATATCTTTACAATGAGCAGTTCTTC; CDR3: CSVEWEYLYNEQFF
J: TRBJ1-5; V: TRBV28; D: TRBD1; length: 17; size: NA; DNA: TGTGCCAGCAGCTCCGGGACAGGGACAGTAAGGGACCAGCCCCAGCATTTT; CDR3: CASSSGTGTVRDQPQHF
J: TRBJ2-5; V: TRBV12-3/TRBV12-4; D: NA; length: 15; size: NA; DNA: TGTGCCAGCAGTTCTCTAACGAGGTACCAAGAGACCCAGTACTTC; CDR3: CASSSLTRYQETQYF
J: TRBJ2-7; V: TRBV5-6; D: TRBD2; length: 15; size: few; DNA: TGTGCCAGCAGCTCCCAGACTAGCGGTACCTACGAGCAGTACTTC; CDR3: CASSSQTSGTYEQYF
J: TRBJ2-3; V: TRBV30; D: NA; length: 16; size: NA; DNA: TGTGCCTGGAGTCACCCAACAGGGAGTGGCACAGATACGCAGTATTTT; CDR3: CAWSHPTGSGTDTQYF
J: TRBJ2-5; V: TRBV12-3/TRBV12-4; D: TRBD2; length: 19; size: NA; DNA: TGTGCCAGCAGTTCCCTCCTCCGTCGGAGCGGGGGGACCCAGTGGGACCAGTACTTC; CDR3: CASSSLLRRSGGTQWDQYF
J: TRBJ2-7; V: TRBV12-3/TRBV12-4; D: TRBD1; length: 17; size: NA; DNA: TGTGCCAGCAGTTTACGGGGGACAGGGGTGAGCTCCTACGAGCAGTACTTC; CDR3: CASSLRGTGVSSYEQYF
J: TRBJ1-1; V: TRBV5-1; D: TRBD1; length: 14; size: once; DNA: TGCGCCAGCAGCGGGACAGGGGTAAGCACTGAAGCTTTCTTT; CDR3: CASSGTGVSTEAFF
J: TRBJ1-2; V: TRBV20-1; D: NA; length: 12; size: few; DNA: TGCAGTGCTAGGGGGGTCGGGTATGGCTACACCTTC; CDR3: CSARGVGYGYTF
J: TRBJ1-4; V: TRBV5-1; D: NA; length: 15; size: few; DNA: TGCGCCAGCAGCCTCGTGGCAGGGACGGATGAAAAACTGTTTTTT; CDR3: CASSLVAGTDEKLFF
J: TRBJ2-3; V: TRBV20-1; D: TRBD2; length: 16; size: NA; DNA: TGCAGTGCTAGAGATCTAGCGGGGGGCCCCACAGATACGCAGTATTTT; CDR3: CSARDLAGGPTDTQYF
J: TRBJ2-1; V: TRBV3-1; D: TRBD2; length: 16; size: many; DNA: TGTGCCAGCAGCCGGACTAGCGGGAGCTCCTACAATGAGCAGTTCTTC; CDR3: CASSRTSGSSYNEQFF
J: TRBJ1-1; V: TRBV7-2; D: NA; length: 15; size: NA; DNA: TGTGCCAGCAGCGCGCGACAGACCCTTAACACTGAATCTTTCTTT; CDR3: CASSARQTLNTESFF
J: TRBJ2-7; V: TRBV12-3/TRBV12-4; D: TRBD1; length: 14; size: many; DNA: TGTGCCAGCAGTTTCCAGCAGGGGGCCTACGAGCAGTACTTC; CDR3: CASSFQQGAYEQYF
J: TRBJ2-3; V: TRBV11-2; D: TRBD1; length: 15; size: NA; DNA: TGTGCCAGCGGGTCGACAGGGGTACTCACAGATACGCAGTATTTT; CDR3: CASGSTGVLTDTQYF
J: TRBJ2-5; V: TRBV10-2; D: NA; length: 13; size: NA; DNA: TGCGCCAGCAGGGGGGCACTTGGGGAGACCCAGTACTTC; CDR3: CASRGALGETQYF
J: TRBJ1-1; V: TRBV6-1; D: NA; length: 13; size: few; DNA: TGTGCCAGCAGGGTACAACGAAACACTGAAGCTTTCTTT; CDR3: CASRVQRNTEAFF
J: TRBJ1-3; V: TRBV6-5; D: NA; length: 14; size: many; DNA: TGTGCCAGCACTCCAGGGGTGAGCGGAAACACCATATATTTT; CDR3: CASTPGVSGNTIYF
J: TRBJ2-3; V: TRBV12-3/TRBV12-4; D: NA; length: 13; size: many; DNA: TGTGCCAGCAGTTCAAGCAGCACAGATACGCAGTATTTT; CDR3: CASSSSSTDTQYF
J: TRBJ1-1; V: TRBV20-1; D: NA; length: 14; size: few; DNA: TGCAGTGCTAGTTTCAACCAGGGAGACACTGAAGCTTTCTTT; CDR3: CSASFNQGDTEAFF
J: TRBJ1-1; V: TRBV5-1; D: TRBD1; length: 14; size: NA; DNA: TGCGCCACCAGGACAGGTCGGGGCGCCACTGAAGCTTTCTTT; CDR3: CATRTGRGATEAFF
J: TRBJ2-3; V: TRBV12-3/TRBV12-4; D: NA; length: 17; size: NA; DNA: TGTGCCAGCAGAGACAGTTCCCTAACCTTTAGCACAGATACGCAGTATTTT; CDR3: CASRDSSLTFSTDTQYF
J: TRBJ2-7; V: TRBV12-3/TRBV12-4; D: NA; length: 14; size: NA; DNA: TGTGCCAGCAGTTTATCAGGGATAGTAGGCGAGCAGTACTTC; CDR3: CASSLSGIVGEQYF
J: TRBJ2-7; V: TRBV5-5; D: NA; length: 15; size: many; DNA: TGTGCCAGCAGCTTGAGCGGTCGGTCGGCTCTCCATCAGTACTTC; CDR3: CASSLSGRSALHQYF
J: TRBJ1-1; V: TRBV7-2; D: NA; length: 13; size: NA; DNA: TGTGCCAGCAGCTTATCTTGGAACACTGAAGCTTTCTTT; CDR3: CASSLSWNTEAFF
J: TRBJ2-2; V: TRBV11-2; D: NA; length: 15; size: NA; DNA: TGTGCCAGCAGCCCCCGGCCCAGGAACACCGGGGAGCTGTTTTTT; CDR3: CASSPRPRNTGELFF
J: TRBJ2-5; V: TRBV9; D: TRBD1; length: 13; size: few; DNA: TGTGCCAGCAGCGTAGAAGGGGGCGAGACCCAGTACTTC; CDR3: CASSVEGGETQYF
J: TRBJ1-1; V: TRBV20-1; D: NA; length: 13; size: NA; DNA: TGCAGTGCTAGACACGTGAAAAACACTGAAGCTTTCTTT; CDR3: CSARHVKNTEAFF